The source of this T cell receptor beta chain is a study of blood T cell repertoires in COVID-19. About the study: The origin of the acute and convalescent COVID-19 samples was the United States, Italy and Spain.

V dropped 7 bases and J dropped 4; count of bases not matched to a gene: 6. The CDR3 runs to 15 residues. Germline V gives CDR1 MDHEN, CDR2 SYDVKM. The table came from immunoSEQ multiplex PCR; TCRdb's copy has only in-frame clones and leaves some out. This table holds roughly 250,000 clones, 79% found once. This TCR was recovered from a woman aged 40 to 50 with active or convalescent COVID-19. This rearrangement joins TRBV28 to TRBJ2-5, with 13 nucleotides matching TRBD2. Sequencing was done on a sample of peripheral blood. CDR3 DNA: TGTGCCAGCACCGAACTAGCGGGGGGGCCAGAGACCCAGTACTTC. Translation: CASTELAGGPETQYF.